Described below is a single T cell receptor beta chain sequence and its context. Antigen specificity is unknown. These data are taken from a study of Tregs in tolerant kidney transplant recipients. Study conclusions and caveats: Activated donor B cell expansion appeared to reveal the most relevant donor-specific TCRbeta repertoire.

Repertoires were generated with immunoSEQ multiplex PCR, while TCRdb's copy carries only in-frame clones and drops some. The sample consists of around 16,000 clones, 85% to 95% of them appearing once. After removal of 0 bases from V and 4 bases from J, the junction contained 6 bases not matched to a gene. Per germline, CDR1 SGHNT and CDR2 YYREEE (reference sequence). The CDR3 consists of 15 residues. The sample taken for sequencing was CD8+ T cells from blood. The source is a human donor in good health. The gene calls are TRBV5-4 and TRBJ2-7; 8 bases are a match to TRBD1. The CDR3 DNA reads TGTGCCAGCAGCTTGGGGCAGGGGGCGAATTACGAGCAGTACTTC. Its translation: CASSLGQGANYEQYF. Full variable domain (missing parts from reference TRBV5-4 and TRBJ2-7): ETGVTQSPTHLIKTRGQQVTLRCSSQSGHNTVSWYQQALGQGPQFIFQYYREEENGRGNFPPRFSGLQFPNYSSELNVNALELDDSALYLCASSLGQGANYEQYFGPGTRLTVT.